Below are 10 T cell receptor beta chains sequenced from a single sample in a study of blood T cell repertoires in COVID-19. Assay: immunoSEQ multiplex PCR; the TCRdb copy retains only in-frame clones and omits some. The sample comprises 200,000 to 250,000 clones, approximately 86% of which are singletons, and around 4% rests with the top ten. The sequencing input was PBMCs or T cells enriched from blood (not recorded which). The receptors shown here come from a woman younger than 45 who had been exposed to COVID-19.

The V call is TRBV27, the J call TRBJ1-5; tentatively, D is TRBD1 (5 bases). V was cut by 9 bases and J by 2 bases, with 14 bases left in between. The CDR3 sequence is 14 residues long. Germline V gene sequence: CDR1 MNHEY, CDR2 SMNVEV (reference sequence). As DNA, the CDR3 is TGTGCCAGTAGGCGGGGAGGGGGCAATCAGCCCCAGCATTTT. It specifies CASRRGGGNQPQHF.

The chain employs TRBV6-5 and TRBJ2-7, with TRBD1 identical over 9 bases. The CDR3 has 15 amino acids. Unmatched junction bases numbered 2, after V lost 0 bases and J lost 2 bases. The germline V gene encodes CDR1 MNHEY and CDR2 SVGAGI. CDR3 in amino acids: CASSYSGQGTYEQYF. CDR3 nucleotide sequence: TGTGCCAGCAGTTACTCGGGACAGGGCACCTACGAGCAGTACTTC.

The chain combines TRBV27 with TRBJ1-6, with a weak D call TRBD1 (6 bases). The V and J ends lost 0 bases and 10 bases respectively, with 13 bases between them. This CDR3 is built from 15 residues. Germline loops: CDR1 MNHEY, CDR2 SMNVEV (reference sequence). The CDR3 region has the DNA TGTGCCAGCAGTTTATCCCTGACAGGAAGGTCACCCCTCCACTTT. Translation: CASSLSLTGRSPLHF.

The chain uses TRBV7-2 and TRBJ2-3; 9 bases fit TRBD2. There are 16 residues in the CDR3. Germline V gene lookup returns CDR1 SGHTA and CDR2 FQGNSA. J was trimmed by 3 bases and V by 6 bases; bases with no gene match: 10. CDR3 coding DNA: TGTGCCAGCAGTTTCTTTAGCGGGGGACTAACAGATACGCAGTATTTT. Its protein product is CASSFFSGGLTDTQYF.

This chain connects TRBV19 to TRBJ2-1, with D possibly being TRBD2 (5 bases). The germline gives CDR1 LNHDA, CDR2 SQIVND (reference sequence). V was cut by 1 base and J by 4 bases, with 11 bases left in between. The CDR3 runs to 15 residues. CDR3 region: CASSIVRGRYNEQFF. CDR3 in DNA: TGTGCCAGTAGTATAGTGAGAGGGAGATACAATGAGCAGTTCTTC.

This clone showed up just once. V is TRBV6-5 and J is TRBJ1-6; TRBD1 agrees at 7 bases. The germline CDR1 and CDR2 sequences are MNHEY and SVGAGI. The CDR3 contains 13 residues. V lost 6 bases, J lost 11 bases, and 7 bases stayed unmatched. CDR3 nucleotides: TGTGCCAGCAGGACCGACAGGGCCGCACCCCTCCACTTT. Amino acids: CASRTDRAAPLHF.

The count of this clone is one. The J gene is TRBJ1-1, the V gene TRBV27; the D gene is possibly TRBD1 (6 bases). V was clipped by 6 bases and J by 3 bases, with 29 bases between them. This CDR3 has 19 residues. Per the germline V gene, CDR1 is MNHEY and CDR2 is SMNVEV (reference sequence). The CDR3 region is CASRIIGRGGSARDTEAFF. CDR3 DNA: TGTGCCAGCAGGATTATCGGGCGGGGGGGCAGCGCAAGGGACACTGAAGCTTTCTTT.

The rearrangement joins TRBV20-1 to TRBJ2-3; no reliable D call. V was cut by 7 bases and J by 7 bases, with 12 bases left in between. Germline loops: CDR1 DFQATT, CDR2 SNEGSKA (reference sequence). This CDR3 has 11 residues. This chain's CDR3 is CSVQLPNTQYF. The CDR3 region has the DNA TGCAGTGTCCAACTCCCGAATACGCAGTATTTT.

J is TRBJ1-1 and V is TRBV7-6; D is ambiguous. This CDR3 spans 14 amino acids. Between the trimmed V and J ends, which lost 5 bases and 1 base, there was a span of 11 bases. From germline, CDR1 is SGHVS and CDR2 FNYEAQ. CDR3 in amino acids: CASSPTTANTEAFF. The DNA of the CDR3 is TGTGCCAGCAGCCCAACAACCGCGAACACTGAAGCTTTCTTT.

This chain joins TRBV4-2 and TRBJ2-1; 9 bases fit TRBD2. This CDR3 spans 16 amino acids. Germline trimming cut 4 bases from V and 9 bases from J; bases unmatched to any gene: 13. From germline, CDR1 is LGHNA and CDR2 YNFKEQ. CDR3 sequence (DNA): TGTGCCAGCAGCCGCACGGCGGGCGGGGGGGCCGGTGAGCAGTTCTTC. Protein product: CASSRTAGGGAGEQFF.